Each of the 25 T cell receptor beta chains below was sequenced from the same sample in a study of vaccination and CD4 T cells after COVID-19. Treatment in this sample: 10-day PBMC culture with coronavirus spike peptide pools or control peptides (ViraFEST assay). These receptors' targets are unknown. An Oncomine TCR Beta short-read assay was used to sequence the DNA from cultured CD4+ T cells. TCRdb processed the PCR reads anew with MiXCR; each CDR3 protein has one entry. Of around 13,000 distinct CDR3 sequences in the sample, around 40% were seen once. Sequencing was carried out using CD4+ T cells from blood, cultured in vitro. The receptors originated from a human donor who had recovered from COVID-19.

V gene TRBV2 combines with J gene TRBJ2-5; D could derive from TRBD1 or TRBD2 (5 bases each). Trimming shortened V by 6 bases and J by 5 bases, and 10 bases separated the two germline ends. Germline V gives CDR1 SNHLY, CDR2 FYNNEI. The CDR3 is 12 residues long. Here the CDR3 DNA reads TGTGCCAGCAGGCACAGGAGGGAGACCCAGTACTTC. This gives the protein CASRHRRETQYF.

The genes are TRBV6-1 and TRBJ1-2; TRBD1 is a possible D gene (6 bases). The CDR3 runs to 16 residues. Germline CDR1 is MNHNS and CDR2 is SASEGT. Trimming removed 0 bases from V and 8 bases from J, with 19 bases in between. DNA for the CDR3: TGTGCCAGCAGTGAAGCCCGTGAAGGGGGGAAGCTAGGCTACACCTTC. Translated, it gives CASSEAREGGKLGYTF.

This clonotype showed up just a few times. The chain carries TRBV6-1 and TRBJ1-2; D gene ambiguous. Germline V lookup: CDR1 MNHNS, CDR2 SASEGT. V shed 2 bases and J shed 8 bases, with 18 bases lying between them. This CDR3 region has 15 residues. The CDR3 protein is CASSESSGSLRGYTF. Here the CDR3 DNA reads TGTGCCAGCAGTGAATCCTCGGGTTCCCTGAGGGGCTACACCTTC.

This clonotype has a handful of counts. The rearrangement joins TRBV5-6 to TRBJ1-6; a weak D match, TRBD1 (5 bases). The V end was cut by 4 bases, the J end by 4 bases, with 9 bases between. The CDR3 totals 14 residues. CDR1 is SGHDT and CDR2 is YYEEEE in the germline V gene. The CDR3 DNA follows: TGTGCCAGCAGCGACGGGACTTATAATTCACCCCTCCACTTT. Protein product: CASSDGTYNSPLHF.

The chain employs TRBV6-1 and TRBJ2-7; D is possibly TRBD1 (6 bases). V dropped 7 bases and J dropped 4 bases, with 23 bases sitting between them. This CDR3 is built from 16 residues. Germline CDR1 and CDR2: MNHNS and SASEGT. The CDR3 protein is CASIKRTGHKGYEQYF. The CDR3, as DNA: TGTGCCAGCATCAAGAGAACGGGACACAAAGGATACGAGCAGTACTTC.

The chain joins TRBV20-1 to TRBJ1-1; the D is unclear. CDR1 and CDR2 from the germline V gene are DFQATT and SNEGSKA (reference sequence). Trimming cost V 5 bases and J 1 base, with 14 bases left between them. The CDR3 has 14 residues. CDR3 coding DNA: TGCAGTGCTCGAAGGAGGGCGGCGAACACTGAAGCTTTCTTT. It is translated as CSARRRAANTEAFF.

The sample holds a few counts of this clonotype. The gene calls are TRBV5-4 and TRBJ2-1; tentative D call: TRBD2 (7 bases). The CDR3 totals 16 residues. V was cut by 0 bases and J by 2 bases, with 12 bases left in between. CDR1 and CDR2 from the germline V gene are SGHNT and YYREEE (reference sequence). The chain's CDR3 is CASSLEGGATYNEQFF. CDR3 in DNA: TGTGCCAGCAGCTTGGAGGGGGGGGCCACCTACAATGAGCAGTTCTTC.

This clonotype was recorded a few times. The rearrangement links TRBV6-1 to TRBJ2-2; unclear D gene. V shed 1 base and J shed 2 bases, with 11 bases lying between them. The CDR3 spans 16 residues. The V gene's germline CDR1 is MNHNS and CDR2 SASEGT. In DNA, the CDR3 is TGTGCCAGCAGTGAAGAGTGGACGGCTAACACCGGGGAGCTGTTTTTT. Its protein product is CASSEEWTANTGELFF.

This clonotype showed up just a few times. V and J are TRBV27 and TRBJ1-1; D not resolved. V lost 4 bases and J lost 0, with 6 bases in between. CDR1 MNHEY and CDR2 SMNVEV come from the germline V gene (reference sequence). The CDR3 consists of 13 residues. The CDR3 DNA reads TGTGCCAGCAGTTCCAGGATGAACACTGAAGCTTTCTTT. Amino acids: CASSSRMNTEAFF.

CDR3 sequence reads: CSARTEGRAYEQYF. The CDR3 bases are TGCAGTGCTAGGACCGAGGGGAGGGCCTACGAGCAGTACTTC. V is TRBV20-1 and J is TRBJ2-7; 7 bases are shared with TRBD2. Trimming removed 3 bases from V and 2 bases from J; junction bases left unmatched: 7. The CDR3 contains 14 residues. CDR1 and CDR2 (germline): DFQATT, SNEGSKA (reference sequence).

The chain carries TRBV29-1 and TRBJ2-7; 8 bases line up with TRBD2. This CDR3 has 13 amino acids. CDR1 is SQVTM and CDR2 is ANQGSEA in the germline V gene. V lost 5 bases and J lost 5; bases outside the gene matches: 8. The CDR3 bases are TGCAGCGTTTCCGGACTAGCTCTCAACGAGCAGTACTTC. It translates to CSVSGLALNEQYF.

Here the CDR3 reads CASSLVSGQTSGNTIYF. As DNA, the CDR3 is TGTGCCAGCAGCTTAGTCAGTGGACAGACCTCTGGAAACACCATATATTTT. The V call is TRBV7-2, the J call TRBJ1-3; possibly TRBD1 for D (6 bases). This CDR3 has 17 amino acids. Germline CDR1 and CDR2: SGHTA and FQGNSA. The V and J ends lost 1 base and 0 bases respectively, with 13 bases between them.

The chain couples TRBV30 to TRBJ1-2; 8 positions agree with TRBD1. The CDR3 extends over 12 amino acids. Germline V gives CDR1 GTSNPN, CDR2 SVGIG (reference sequence). V was pared by 5 bases and J by 4 bases, with 3 bases of the junction left unmatched. This CDR3 is CAWDDRGYGYTF. The CDR3 nucleotides are TGTGCCTGGGATGACAGGGGCTATGGCTACACCTTC.

On this clonotype itself: One end of the junction does not line up with germline, which may come from a read error. This chain connects TRBV20-1 to TRBJ1-3, with D possibly being TRBD1 (5 bases). CDR1 and CDR2 from the germline V gene are DFQATT and SNEGSKA (reference sequence). The CDR3 consists of 14 residues. DNA for the CDR3: TGCGGTGCTAGAGACCAGGGAGGTGGAAACACCATATATTTT. Residues: CGARDQGGGNTIYF.

The V call is TRBV12-3 or TRBV12-4, the J call TRBJ1-2; D gene ambiguous. The CDR3 has 18 amino acids. Trimming took 6 bases from V and 4 from J, leaving 27 bases between them. CDR3 region: CASRPPTLETLVTYGYTF. CDR3 nucleotide sequence: TGTGCCAGCAGGCCGCCGACACTGGAAACCTTGGTGACCTATGGCTACACCTTC.

The chain couples TRBV11-2 to TRBJ2-7, with D tentatively TRBD2 (6 bases). Trimming left V 2 bases short and J 3 bases short, with 20 bases between. The germline gives CDR1 SGHAT, CDR2 FQNNGV. CDR3 length equals 17 residues. CDR3 loop: CASSLRDGGGSYYEQYF. The DNA for the CDR3 is TGTGCCAGCAGCTTAAGGGACGGAGGAGGGTCGTACTACGAGCAGTACTTC.

The chain combines TRBV9 with TRBJ1-6; the D gene is possibly TRBD1 (5 bases). Germline V gene data show CDR1 as SGDLS and CDR2 as YYNGEE. The CDR3 runs 14 residues. Trimming stripped 4 bases from V and 6 bases from J, with 11 bases between. The DNA for the CDR3 is TGTGCCAGCAGCCCCACCAGGGCTAATTCACCCCTCCACTTT. Its translation: CASSPTRANSPLHF.

This rearrangement joins TRBV5-6 to TRBJ1-5; D is unclear. This CDR3 is built from 13 residues. Germline V gives CDR1 SGHDT, CDR2 YYEEEE. Trimming took off 3 bases at V and 7 bases at J, with 11 bases between the two ends. The DNA of the CDR3 is TGTGCCAGCAGCTCGACCGGAGGGCAGCCCCAGCATTTT. The encoded protein is CASSSTGGQPQHF. The full variable domain, its missing parts supplied by reference TRBV5-6 and TRBJ1-5, is DAGVTQSPTHLIKTRGQQVTLRCSPKSGHDTVSWYQQALGQGPQFIFQYYEEEERQRGNFPDRFSGHQFPNYSSELNVNALLLGDSALYLCASSSTGGQPQHFGDGTRLSIL.

This clonotype has more than one count but fewer than ten. The chain carries TRBV5-6 and TRBJ2-3; a possible D gene is TRBD2 (5 bases). The V gene lost 4 bases and the J gene lost 0 bases, with 15 bases spanning the gap. The CDR3 extends over 16 amino acids. Germline V lookup: CDR1 SGHDT, CDR2 YYEEEE. CDR3 coding DNA: TGTGCCAGCAGCGCCCGGACTTCTGCTAGCACAGATACGCAGTATTTT. Translated: CASSARTSASTDTQYF.

This chain uses TRBV1 with TRBJ2-6; the DNA was not used to check the table's D call, TRBD1. TRBV1 corresponds to a pseudogene. CDR3 length: 23 residues. In DNA form, the CDR3 reads TGCACCAGCAGCCAAGATCGGGTCACCGGGACAGTCGTCCGACTCTCTGGGGCCAACGTCCTGACTTTC. The encoded protein is CTSSQDRVTGTVVRLSGANVLTF.

This chain uses TRBV6-5 with TRBJ1-1; D perhaps matches TRBD1 (5 bases). This CDR3 region has 14 residues. Germline V gene sequence: CDR1 MNHEY, CDR2 SVGAGI. V was clipped by 3 bases and J by 3 bases, with 11 bases between them. This chain's CDR3 is CASSYGGEDTEAFF. The CDR3 nucleotides read TGTGCCAGCAGTTATGGGGGAGAGGACACTGAAGCTTTCTTT.

This clonotype was counted between two and nine times. The genes are TRBV5-4 and TRBJ1-2; 9 bases are a match to TRBD1. V dropped 0 bases and J dropped 11; count of bases not matched to a gene: 14. The CDR3 extends over 16 amino acids. Germline CDR1 is SGHNT and CDR2 is YYREEE (reference sequence). CDR3 DNA sequence: TGTGCCAGCAGCTTGGACATAACGGGACAGGGAAAGAGTTACACCTTC. Its protein product is CASSLDITGQGKSYTF.

This clonotype came up a few times. The CDR3 coding sequence is TGTGCCTGGAGTGTACCCGAGGCTGGGAACACTGAAGCTTTCTTT. Protein sequence: CAWSVPEAGNTEAFF. V gene TRBV30 combines with J gene TRBJ1-1; D gene unclear. The CDR3 runs to 15 residues. The germline gives CDR1 GTSNPN, CDR2 SVGIG (reference sequence). Trimming left V 0 bases short and J 1 base short, with 12 bases between.

As concerns this clonotype: At one of its ends the junction is not consistent with the germline gene, which may arise from a read error. The chain combines TRBV6-5 with TRBJ1-5; D uncertain. CDR1 and CDR2 (germline): MNHEY, SVGAGI. This CDR3 spans 13 amino acids. The CDR3, as DNA: TGTGCCGGCAGTTACCGGACCGAACAGCCCCAGCATTTT. Its protein product is CAGSYRTEQPQHF.

The J gene is TRBJ1-1, the V gene TRBV4-1; 7 bases are shared with TRBD1. Germline CDR1 is MGHRA and CDR2 is YSYEKL. V was clipped by 1 base and J by 3 bases; unmatched bases: 11. This CDR3 is 17 amino acids long. The chain's CDR3 is CASSQGWARQGHTEAFF. CDR3 bases: TGCGCCAGCAGCCAAGGGTGGGCCAGACAGGGCCACACTGAAGCTTTCTTT.